Here is one T cell receptor beta chain with its context. Antigen specificity is unknown. Germline loops: CDR1 MNHNS, CDR2 SASEGT. Trimming took 2 bases from V and 9 from J, leaving 16 bases between them. This CDR3 contains 14 residues. This sample was included in a study of shared clonotypes between healthy human individuals. Study overall: Three plates were used per donor for CD4 naive, three for CD4 memory, two for CD8 naive and one for CD8 memory.

Study-wide results and caveats: Between several donors, naive CD4 clonotypes were shared at a level of around 4.8%.

Libraries were prepared by immunoSEQ multiplex PCR; TCRdb keeps only in-frame clonotypes and omits some of them. The data contain some 2,100,000 clones, 85% to 95% of them singletons. Naive CD8 populations comprised CD45RO-negative cells positively selected for CCR7, excluding terminally differentiated effector memory CD45RA+ cells. The specimen was naive CD8+ T cells from PBMCs. The TCR originated in a man aged 18 to 35 in good health. Some clones in this sample may be carry-over from other donors' samples. The chain employs TRBV6-1 and TRBJ1-1; D unresolved. In nucleotides, the CDR3 is TGTGCCAGCAGTGAAAATTCAGCTTACTTCCAAGCTTTCTTT. Translated: CASSENSAYFQAFF.